This T cell receptor beta chain was documented in a study of blood T cell repertoires in COVID-19. Across the whole study: Samples taken during acute and convalescent COVID-19 were collected in the United States, Italy and Spain.

The CDR3 spans 14 residues. Germline V lookup: CDR1 MNHEY, CDR2 SVGEGT. The V gene lost 2 bases and the J gene lost 5 bases, with 13 bases spanning the gap. TCRdb's copy holds only in-frame clones and misses some; the assay was immunoSEQ multiplex PCR. The data hold approximately 240,000 clones, with approximately 82% observed a single time. Sequencing was carried out using peripheral blood. V usage is TRBV6-2 or TRBV6-3 and J usage is TRBJ2-7; D is possibly TRBD2 (7 bases). The TCR originated in a woman in her thirties or forties who had recovered from COVID-19. The CDR3 coding sequence is TGTGCCAGCAGTTACGGGGGGGCCGACCACGAGCAGTACTTC. It translates to CASSYGGADHEQYF.